This T cell receptor (beta chain) was identified in a study of CD8+ T cells in alopecia areata. General study results and limits: Higher clonality and more expanded CD8+ clones appeared in lesional than normal scalp.

Germline assignment: CDR1 SQVTM and CDR2 ANQGSEA. The CDR3 covers 13 residues. The V gene end was trimmed by 6 bases and the J gene end by 4 bases; junction bases not matched to a gene: 7. A remark on this clone: Its antigen is unknown.

Extraction of RNA preceded its reverse transcription into cDNA, which served as the sequencing template. Only in-frame clones appear in the TCRdb table, and some are missing; sequencing was by immunoSEQ multiplex PCR. Among over 150,000 clones listed, 45% to 70% were seen once. What was sequenced was CD8+ T cells sorted from blood. The genes are TRBV29-1 and TRBJ1-2; 8 positions agree with TRBD1. The TCR was taken from a human donor in good health. The CDR3 spells CSVVPGQGYGYTF. CDR3 nucleotide sequence: TGCAGCGTCGTCCCCGGACAGGGCTATGGCTACACCTTC.